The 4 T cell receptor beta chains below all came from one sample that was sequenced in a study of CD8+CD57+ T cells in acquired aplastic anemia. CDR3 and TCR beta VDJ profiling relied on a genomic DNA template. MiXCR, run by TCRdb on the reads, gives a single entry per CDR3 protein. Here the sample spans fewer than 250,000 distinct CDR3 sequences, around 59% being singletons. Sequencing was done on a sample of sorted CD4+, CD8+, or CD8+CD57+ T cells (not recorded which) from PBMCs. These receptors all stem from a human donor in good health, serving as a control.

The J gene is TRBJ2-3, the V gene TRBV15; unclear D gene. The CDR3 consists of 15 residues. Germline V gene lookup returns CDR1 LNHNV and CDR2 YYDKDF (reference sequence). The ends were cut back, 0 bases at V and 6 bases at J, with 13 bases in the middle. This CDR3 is CATSRDPAAADTQYF. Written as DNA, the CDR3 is TGTGCCACCAGCAGAGATCCTGCGGCAGCCGATACGCAGTATTTT.

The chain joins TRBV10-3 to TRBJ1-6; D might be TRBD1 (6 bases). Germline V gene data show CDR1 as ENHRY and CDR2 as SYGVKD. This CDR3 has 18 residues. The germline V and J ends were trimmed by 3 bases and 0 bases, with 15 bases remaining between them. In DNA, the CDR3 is TGTGCCATCAGTGAACTTGGCAGGGGTAGCTCCTATAATTCACCCCTCCACTTT. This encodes CAISELGRGSSYNSPLHF.

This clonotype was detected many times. CDR3: CSAGMNTEAFF. In nucleotides, the CDR3 is TGCAGTGCTGGAATGAACACTGAAGCTTTCTTT. The chain carries TRBV20-1 and TRBJ1-1; D is undetermined. CDR1 is DFQATT, CDR2 SNEGSKA, per germline (reference sequence). The CDR3 sequence is 11 residues long. Trimming pared 5 bases from V and 0 bases from J, leaving 4 bases between.

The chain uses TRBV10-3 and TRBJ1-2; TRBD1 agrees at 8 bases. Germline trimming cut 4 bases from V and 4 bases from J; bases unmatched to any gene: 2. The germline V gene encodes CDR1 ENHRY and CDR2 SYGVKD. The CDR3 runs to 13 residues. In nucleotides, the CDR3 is TGTGCCATCAGTGCCGGGACAGGCTATGGCTACACCTTC. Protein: CAISAGTGYGYTF.